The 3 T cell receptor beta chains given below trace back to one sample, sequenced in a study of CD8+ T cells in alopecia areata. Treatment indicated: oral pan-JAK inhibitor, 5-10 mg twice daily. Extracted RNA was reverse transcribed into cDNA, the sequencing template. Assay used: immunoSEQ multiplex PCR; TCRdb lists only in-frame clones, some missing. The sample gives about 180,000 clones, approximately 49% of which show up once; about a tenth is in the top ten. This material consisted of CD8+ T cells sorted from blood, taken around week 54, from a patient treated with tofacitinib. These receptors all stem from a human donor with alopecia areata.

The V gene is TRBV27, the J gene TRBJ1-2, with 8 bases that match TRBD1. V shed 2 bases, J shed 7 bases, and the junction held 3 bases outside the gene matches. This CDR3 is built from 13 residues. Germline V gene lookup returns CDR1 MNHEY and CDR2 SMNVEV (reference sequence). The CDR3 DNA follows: TGTGCCAGCAGTTTAACCCAGGGGGCTGGCTACACCTTC. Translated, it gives CASSLTQGAGYTF.

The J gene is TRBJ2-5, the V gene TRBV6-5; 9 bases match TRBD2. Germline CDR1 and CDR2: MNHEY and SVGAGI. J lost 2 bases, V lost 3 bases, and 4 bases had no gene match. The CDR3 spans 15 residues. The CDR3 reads CASSYGGGAQETQYF. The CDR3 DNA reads TGTGCCAGCAGTTATGGCGGGGGGGCACAAGAGACCCAGTACTTC.

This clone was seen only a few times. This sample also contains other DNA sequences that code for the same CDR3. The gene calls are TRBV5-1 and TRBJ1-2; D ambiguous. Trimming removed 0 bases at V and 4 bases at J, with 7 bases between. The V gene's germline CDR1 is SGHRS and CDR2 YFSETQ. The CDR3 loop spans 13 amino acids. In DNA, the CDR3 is TGCGCCAGCAGCTTGGAAGTTTCCTATGGCTACACCTTC. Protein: CASSLEVSYGYTF.